This T cell receptor beta chain emerged from a study of T-cell memory formation after mild COVID-19. In the study overall: TCR clusters were largely donor specific. Points from the study as a whole: Of the contracting clones, CD4+ ones lay mainly in CM and EM, and CD8+ ones in EMRA. There were some responding clones in pre-infection memory, which suggested that cross-reactive memory had joined.

This clonotype was seen more than once but under ten times. Its antigen is not identified. 5'RACE primed at constant segments yielded TCR alpha and TCR beta cDNA libraries bearing sample barcodes and UMIs. TCRdb itself ran the 5' RACE reads through MiXCR, one entry per CDR3 protein. The sample lists more than 150,000 distinct CDR3 sequences; under 14% were seen once. Trimming left V 6 bases short and J 5 bases short, with 16 bases between. The CDR3 consists of 14 residues. Per the germline V gene, CDR1 is SGHTA and CDR2 is FQGNSA. The clonotype originates from a man aged 18 to 29 who had mild COVID-19 (a few samples of this study predate the infection). Cell type and time point are not known. The chain joins TRBV7-2 to TRBJ2-5; no reliable D call. The sequenced material came from PBMCs or a T cell subset sorted from them (not recorded which). CDR3 DNA sequence: TGTGCCAGCAGGCCTTACAGCGCCGGGGAGACCCAGTACTTC. Its translation is CASRPYSAGETQYF.